These 30 T cell receptor beta chains originate from one sample sequenced in a study of kidney transplant recipient with SARS-CoV-2 infection. TCRdb itself ran the reads through MiXCR, one entry per CDR3 protein. This table holds 200,000 to 300,000 distinct CDR3 sequences, about 28% found once. This specimen was a blood sample, taken at baseline and on roughly day 110 from a kidney transplant recipient. These receptor sequences come from a male patient aged 25-45 years who had COVID-19 and was a kidney transplant recipient. Some T cells may have come from the graft donor.

This clonotype was seen ten or more times. The rearrangement uses TRBV11-2 and TRBJ2-2; a weak D match, TRBD2 (5 bases). The CDR3 has 13 residues. Per the germline V gene, CDR1 is SGHAT and CDR2 is FQNNGV. V lost 3 bases, J lost 7 bases, and 9 bases lay in between. The CDR3 bases are TGTGCCAGCAGCTTTAGGGCGGGCGGGGAGCTGTTTTTT. The encoded protein is CASSFRAGGELFF.

This clonotype has ten or more counts. CDR3 sequence reads: CASRERTGESPLHF. The CDR3 region has the DNA TGTGCCAGCAGAGAAAGGACAGGGGAGTCACCCCTCCACTTT. V gene TRBV6-5 combines with J gene TRBJ1-6; 9 bases are shared with TRBD1. Trimming took 6 bases from V and 10 from J; bases not matched to a gene: 7. The CDR3 runs 14 residues. Looked up from germline, CDR1 is MNHEY and CDR2 is SVGAGI.

V and J are TRBV11-2 and TRBJ2-1, with 8 bases lining up with TRBD1. The length of the CDR3 is 13 residues. Unmatched junction bases numbered 1, after V lost 1 base and J lost 8 bases. CDR1 is SGHAT, CDR2 FQNNGV, per germline. This CDR3 reads CASSLAQGDEQFF. The CDR3 bases are TGTGCCAGCAGCTTAGCACAGGGGGATGAGCAGTTCTTC.

This clonotype has more than one count but fewer than ten. In DNA form, the CDR3 reads TGCAGCGTTGAAGAACAAGGGACAGGCACAGATACGCAGTATTTT. Residues: CSVEEQGTGTDTQYF. The rearrangement uses TRBV29-1 and TRBJ2-3, with 7 bases matching TRBD1. CDR1 is SQVTM and CDR2 is ANQGSEA in the germline V gene. After removal of 0 bases from V and 1 base from J, the junction contained 4 bases not matched to a gene. The CDR3 has 15 residues.

This clonotype was seen repeatedly, ten times or more. The V gene is TRBV14, the J gene TRBJ1-5; D not certain. This CDR3 comprises 16 residues. Deletions cut 4 bases from V and 4 bases from J, with 17 bases between. Per the germline V gene, CDR1 is SGHDN and CDR2 is FVKESK. Here the CDR3 reads CASSPTYSDLNQPQHF. The CDR3 DNA is TGTGCCAGCAGCCCGACATACAGCGACTTGAATCAGCCCCAGCATTTT.

This clonotype was picked up a small number of times. The CDR3 loop reads CASSGSSGGTSRETQYF. Here the CDR3 DNA reads TGTGCCAGCAGCGGTAGTAGCGGGGGGACATCCAGGGAGACCCAGTACTTC. The V and J genes are TRBV5-8 and TRBJ2-5; 10 bases are shared with TRBD2. Per germline, CDR1 SGHTS and CDR2 YDEGEE. The CDR3 extends over 17 amino acids. V lost 4 bases, J lost 5 bases, and 14 bases stayed unmatched.

This clonotype was seen many times. V usage is TRBV19 and J usage is TRBJ2-7; 7 bases fit TRBD2. V was pared by 5 bases and J by 2 bases, with 3 bases of the junction left unmatched. This CDR3 spans 13 amino acids. Per the germline V gene, CDR1 is LNHDA and CDR2 is SQIVND (reference sequence). CDR3 amino acids: CASSAGEAYEQYF. The CDR3 DNA reads TGTGCCAGTAGTGCGGGGGAGGCCTACGAGCAGTACTTC.

V gene TRBV19 combines with J gene TRBJ2-1, with TRBD2 matching 10 bases. This CDR3 is 14 amino acids long. After removal of 2 bases from V and 9 bases from J, the junction contained 4 bases not matched to a gene. Per germline, CDR1 LNHDA and CDR2 SQIVND (reference sequence). The CDR3 coding sequence is TGTGCCAGTAGTATACGGAGCGGGAGGGGTGAGCAGTTCTTC. It encodes CASSIRSGRGEQFF. The whole variable domain, filled in from reference TRBV19 and TRBJ2-1, reads DGGITQSPKYLFRKEGQNVTLSCEQNLNHDAMYWYRQDPGQGLRLIYYSQIVNDFQKGDIAEGYSVSREKKESFPLTVTSAQKNPTAFYLCASSIRSGRGEQFFGPGTRLTVL.

With respect to this clonotype: A single base separates this from a much larger clone, so it may be a read error. The chain employs TRBV24-1 and TRBJ2-7, with 10 bases lining up with TRBD2. CDR1 and CDR2 from the germline V gene are KGHDR and SFDVKD. Trimming at V came to 12 bases and at J to 1 base, leaving 17 bases not matched to a gene. CDR3 length equals 17 residues. CDR3 coding DNA: TGTGCCGCCCCTGGACCCCAGCGGGAGGGCCGTTCCTACGAGCAGTACTTC. Its translation is CAAPGPQREGRSYEQYF.

The table lists this clonotype with many counts. The chain combines TRBV7-6 with TRBJ2-2; TRBD1 aligns across 12 bases. J was trimmed by 7 bases and V by 5 bases; bases with no gene match: 5. The germline gives CDR1 SGHVS, CDR2 FNYEAQ. The CDR3 consists of 15 residues. CDR3 DNA sequence: TGTGCCAGCAGCCTGGGACAGGGGGCCATCGGGGAGCTGTTTTTT. This sequence encodes CASSLGQGAIGELFF.

A remark on this clonotype: A much larger clone lies one base from this, so it may be a read error. The chain carries TRBV12-3 or TRBV12-4 and TRBJ2-7; a possible D gene is TRBD1 (6 bases). This CDR3 comprises 13 residues. Trimming removed 1 base at V and 7 bases at J, with 11 bases between. In DNA form, the CDR3 reads TGTGCCAGCAGTTTAGGGGGGCTGGGGGAGCAGTACTTC. Translation: CASSLGGLGEQYF.

A remark on this clonotype: A read error may be the cause here, since a much bigger clone is one base away. V is TRBV18 and J is TRBJ2-7; 10 nucleotides align to TRBD1. Germline assignment: CDR1 KGHSH and CDR2 LQKENI. This CDR3 has 14 amino acids. The CDR3 sequence is CASPPGQGGYEQYF. CDR3 DNA sequence: TGTGCCAGCCCACCCGGACAGGGGGGGTACGAGCAGTACTTC.

This clonotype was picked up many times. The junction and the germline gene differ at one end; a read error may be behind it. V usage is TRBV28 and J usage is TRBJ2-7, with 8 bases fitting TRBD1. The CDR3 loop spans 14 amino acids. The V gene's germline CDR1 is MDHEN and CDR2 SYDVKM. CDR3 bases: TGTGCCAGCAGTGTCGGGACAGGTCTCTACGGGCAGTACTTC. Protein sequence: CASSVGTGLYGQYF.

The genes are TRBV20-1 and TRBJ2-3; 7 nucleotides agree with TRBD2. Germline CDR1 and CDR2: DFQATT and SNEGSKA (reference sequence). The CDR3 contains 13 residues. V shed 6 bases, J shed 2 bases, and the junction held 5 bases outside the gene matches. CDR3 sequence: CSAVRENTDTQYF. In DNA form, the CDR3 reads TGCAGTGCAGTGCGGGAGAACACAGATACGCAGTATTTT.

This clonotype was observed a single time. With a much larger clone just one base away, this may be a read error. This chain uses TRBV7-9 with TRBJ1-3, with D uncertain. The CDR3 consists of 13 residues. Germline CDR1 SEHNR, CDR2 FQNEAQ (reference sequence). Written as DNA, the CDR3 is TGTGCCAGCAGCTCCCTTCTTACAAACGCCATATATTTT. It translates to CASSSLLTNAIYF.

This clonotype was counted at least ten times. The V call is TRBV3-1, the J call TRBJ1-2; D ambiguous. V gave up 5 bases and J gave up 4 bases, with 23 bases separating them. CDR1 is LGHDT, CDR2 YNNKEL, per germline (reference sequence). The CDR3 contains 17 residues. The DNA for the CDR3 is TGTGCCAGCAGCGACTTATTCACCCTTCGAAAGACCTATGGCTACACCTTC. Its protein product is CASSDLFTLRKTYGYTF.

As to this clonotype: This sequence may be a read error, since a much larger clone differs from it by one base. The CDR3 is CASSLRGRGSDYTF. For the CDR3, the DNA is TGTGCCAGCAGCTTAAGGGGCAGGGGCTCTGACTACACCTTC. The chain uses TRBV7-3 and TRBJ1-2; weak D call: TRBD1 (6 bases). The ends were cut back, 1 base at V and 10 bases at J, with 16 bases in the middle. The CDR3 covers 14 residues. Germline V gives CDR1 SGHTA, CDR2 FQGTGA.

This clonotype was counted ten times or more. V gene TRBV3-1 combines with J gene TRBJ2-2, with D hard to call. CDR1 and CDR2 (germline): LGHDT, YNNKEL (reference sequence). Trimming stripped 5 bases from V and 5 bases from J, with 24 bases between. This CDR3 is 18 amino acids long. CDR3 sequence reads: CASSFANPISGLTGELFF. The CDR3 region has the DNA TGTGCCAGCAGCTTCGCTAATCCCATTTCAGGCTTGACCGGGGAGCTGTTTTTT.

With respect to this clonotype: This may stem from a read error, because a much larger clone lies one nucleotide away. The chain couples TRBV6-8 to TRBJ1-2; D is unresolved. Per the germline V gene, CDR1 is MNHGY and CDR2 is SAAAGT. This CDR3 is built from 17 residues. The V gene lost 5 bases and the J gene lost 4 bases, with 23 bases spanning the gap. CDR3 sequence (DNA): TGTGCCAGCAGTATTTTACCACGCTCTAGAAGGACCTATGGCTACACCTTC. It encodes CASSILPRSRRTYGYTF.

This clonotype was picked up many times. V usage is TRBV16 and J usage is TRBJ2-7; 7 positions agree with TRBD1. The CDR3 length is 13 residues. The germline V gene encodes CDR1 KGHSY and CDR2 FQNENV. Trimming at V came to 4 bases and at J to 5 bases, leaving 5 bases not matched to a gene. DNA for the CDR3: TGTGCCAGCAGCCCACAGGGGAGAAACGAGCAGTACTTC. Translating gives CASSPQGRNEQYF.

This clonotype was seen more than once but under ten times. The chain is built from TRBV11-2 and TRBJ2-1; TRBD2 matches 7 bases. Germline CDR1 and CDR2: SGHAT and FQNNGV. The CDR3 spans 19 residues. After removal of 8 bases from V and 7 bases from J, the junction contained 26 bases not matched to a gene. The CDR3 nucleotides are TGTGCCAGCGGCCCGTCCATTTGGGGGGGGAGGGCCTTTAGGAATGAGCAGTTCTTC. Translation: CASGPSIWGGRAFRNEQFF.

Note on this clonotype: This may stem from a read error, because a much larger clone lies one nucleotide away. The chain combines TRBV11-3 with TRBJ1-1; 8 nucleotides match TRBD1. Germline CDR1 is SGHNT and CDR2 is YENEEA. This CDR3 spans 16 amino acids. DNA for the CDR3: TGTGCCAGCAGCTCTTTAAGGACAGGGAGGAACGCTGAAGCTTTCTTT. Amino acid sequence: CASSSLRTGRNAEAFF.

Many counts were recorded for this clonotype. The chain has TRBV5-4 and TRBJ1-2; no clear D gene. The CDR3 extends over 16 amino acids. The V gene lost 6 bases and the J gene lost 4 bases, with 22 bases spanning the gap. Per the germline V gene, CDR1 is SGHNT and CDR2 is YYREEE (reference sequence). The CDR3 DNA follows: TGTGCCAGCATCAGTTCCGTACCAGGAAAGACCTATGGCTACACCTTC. Translated, it gives CASISSVPGKTYGYTF.

This clonotype was observed at least ten times. The chain joins TRBV29-1 to TRBJ2-7; D call uncertain. V was cut by 0 bases and J by 5 bases, with 8 bases left in between. The CDR3 spans 12 residues. Germline V CDR1 and CDR2: SQVTM, ANQGSEA. The CDR3 region is CSVEEGLDEQYF. CDR3 DNA: TGCAGCGTTGAAGAGGGGTTAGACGAGCAGTACTTC.

About this clonotype: Just one base apart from a much larger clone, this may be a read error. The chain joins TRBV12-3 or TRBV12-4 to TRBJ2-2; weak D call: TRBD2 (6 bases). The CDR3 totals 15 residues. The CDR3 spells CACSPGTSASGELFF. CDR3 coding DNA: TGTGCCTGCAGTCCCGGGACTTCCGCGTCGGGGGAGCTGTTTTTT.

This clonotype was observed a handful of times. The gene calls are TRBV7-6 and TRBJ2-3, with D possibly being TRBD1 or TRBD2 (6 bases each). V dropped 1 base and J dropped 2 bases, with 7 bases sitting between them. Germline loops: CDR1 SGHVS, CDR2 FNYEAQ. The CDR3 sequence is 14 residues long. CDR3 residues: CASSLGGATDTQYF. The DNA for the CDR3 is TGTGCCAGCAGCTTAGGGGGGGCCACAGATACGCAGTATTTT.

This clonotype was seen ten or more times. This chain uses TRBV15 with TRBJ2-2; 16 nucleotides line up with TRBD2. The CDR3 totals 18 residues. V shed 1 base and J 4 bases; nucleotides not matched to a gene: 3. Germline V gene lookup returns CDR1 LNHNV and CDR2 YYDKDF (reference sequence). DNA of the CDR3: TGTGCCACCAGCAGAGGGGGACTAGCGGGAGGGCCCACCGGGGAGCTGTTTTTT. It is translated as CATSRGGLAGGPTGELFF. Combining the CDR3 with reference TRBV15 and TRBJ2-2 gives the whole variable domain DAMVIQNPRYQVTQFGKPVTLSCSQTLNHNVMYWYQQKSSQAPKLLFHYYDKDFNNEADTPDNFQSRRPNTSFCFLDIRSPGLGDTAMYLCATSRGGLAGGPTGELFFGEGSRLTVL.

The gene calls are TRBV15 and TRBJ2-5, with 8 bases identical to TRBD2. The V gene's germline CDR1 is LNHNV and CDR2 YYDKDF (reference sequence). CDR3 length: 18 residues. The V gene end was trimmed by 0 bases and the J gene end by 5 bases; junction bases not matched to a gene: 14. Written as DNA, the CDR3 is TGTGCCACCAGCAGAGATCCAATCGAGCGGGAGAGTCAGGAGACCCAGTACTTC. Translated: CATSRDPIERESQETQYF.

J is TRBJ2-5 and V is TRBV6-6, with TRBD1 matching 8 bases. Trimming at V came to 5 bases and at J to 5 bases, leaving 10 bases not matched to a gene. CDR1 is MNHNY, CDR2 SVGAGI, per germline (reference sequence). This CDR3 has 15 residues. The CDR3 reads CASSILTGVGETQYF. The DNA of the CDR3 is TGTGCCAGCAGTATTCTGACAGGGGTGGGGGAGACCCAGTACTTC.

Details on this clonotype: One base away lies a much larger clone, so this may be a sequencing read error. Because the CDR3 is missing its conserved closing phenylalanine or tryptophan, this is likely a read error. The CDR3 region is CASSMLCPISFSETQYS. The CDR3 DNA reads TGTGCCAGCAGCATGCTTTGTCCCATTTCTTTCTCTGAGACCCAGTACTCC. The rearrangement uses TRBV3-1 and TRBJ2-5; D gene ambiguous. The CDR3 is 17 residues long. V was trimmed by 5 bases and J by 5 bases, leaving 24 bases between them. Germline CDR1 is LGHDT and CDR2 is YNNKEL (reference sequence).